This is a list of T cell receptor beta chains from one sample in a study of cytomegalovirus exposure and HLA in healthy donors. Profiling relied on immunoSEQ multiplex PCR, and the TCRdb table lists in-frame clones only, not all of them. The sample consists of some 150,000 clones, 82% of them appearing once. The specimen was PBMCs. The receptors shown here come from a man aged 18 to 29 in good health and CMV-seropositive. CDR3s include the opening cysteine and the closing phenylalanine or tryptophan. Each record gives: D gene, CDR3 length, V gene, J gene, clone size, CDR3 DNA, CDR3 protein. The D gene is left open where the match is weak. Size tells how often a clone was seen (once, few, many) or the class of an expanded clone, and some rows leave it out.

d_call: .
cdr3_length: 13
v_call: TRBV5-1
j_call: TRBJ1-1
clone_size: once
cdr3_nt: TGCGCCAGCAGCTTGGGTTGGAGCACTGAAGCTTTCTTT
cdr3_aa: CASSLGWSTEAFF

d_call: .
cdr3_length: 16
v_call: TRBV9
j_call: TRBJ1-1
clone_size: .
cdr3_nt: TGTGCCAGCAGCGTAGGTTCAGGACATAGGAACACTGAAGCTTTCTTT
cdr3_aa: CASSVGSGHRNTEAFF

d_call: TRBD2
cdr3_length: 14
v_call: TRBV5-6
j_call: TRBJ2-7
clone_size: .
cdr3_nt: TGTGCCAGCAGCTTGACTAGCGGGAGCTACGAGCAGTACTTC
cdr3_aa: CASSLTSGSYEQYF

d_call: TRBD1
cdr3_length: 14
v_call: TRBV7-8
j_call: TRBJ1-2
clone_size: few
cdr3_nt: TGTGCCAGCAGCCAGAGCAGGGGGCAATATGGCTACACCTTC
cdr3_aa: CASSQSRGQYGYTF

d_call: TRBD1
cdr3_length: 16
v_call: TRBV5-8
j_call: TRBJ1-3
clone_size: .
cdr3_nt: TGTGCCAGCAGCATGGGGACAGGGAGCTCTGGAAACACCATATATTTT
cdr3_aa: CASSMGTGSSGNTIYF

d_call: .
cdr3_length: 15
v_call: TRBV14
j_call: TRBJ2-3
clone_size: .
cdr3_nt: TGTGCCAGCAGCTCTTACCGGGACTCTCTCAATACGCAGTATTTT
cdr3_aa: CASSSYRDSLNTQYF

d_call: TRBD2
cdr3_length: 20
v_call: TRBV5-1
j_call: TRBJ2-1
clone_size: .
cdr3_nt: TGCGCCAGCAGCTTGGTAGTTAGCGGGAGACCAACCGTACACTACAATGAGCAGTTCTTC
cdr3_aa: CASSLVVSGRPTVHYNEQFF

d_call: .
cdr3_length: 15
v_call: TRBV7-9
j_call: TRBJ2-7
clone_size: .
cdr3_nt: TGTGCCAGCAGCTCTCTAACGTCGGTTATCTACGAGCAGTACTTC
cdr3_aa: CASSSLTSVIYEQYF

d_call: .
cdr3_length: 13
v_call: TRBV28
j_call: TRBJ2-7
clone_size: .
cdr3_nt: TGTGCCAGCAGTTTGTCCAGTCCCTACGAGCAGTACTTC
cdr3_aa: CASSLSSPYEQYF

d_call: TRBD2
cdr3_length: 13
v_call: TRBV4-1
j_call: TRBJ2-7
clone_size: .
cdr3_nt: TGCGCCAGCAGCCAAGTTGTGTTGGGGACTAAGTACTTC
cdr3_aa: CASSQVVLGTKYF

d_call: .
cdr3_length: 17
v_call: TRBV15
j_call: TRBJ1-5
clone_size: few
cdr3_nt: TGTGCCACCAGCAGAGGAAGCCCCAGGGAAGGAAATCAGCCCCAGCATTTT
cdr3_aa: CATSRGSPREGNQPQHF

d_call: .
cdr3_length: 14
v_call: TRBV11-2
j_call: TRBJ2-7
clone_size: .
cdr3_nt: TGTGCCAGCAAAGCTCCGGGGGACCTCTACGAGCAGTACTTC
cdr3_aa: CASKAPGDLYEQYF

d_call: .
cdr3_length: 15
v_call: TRBV14
j_call: TRBJ2-3
clone_size: .
cdr3_nt: TGTGCCAGCAGGTCTAACAGGGTACCCACAGATACGCAGTATTTT
cdr3_aa: CASRSNRVPTDTQYF

d_call: .
cdr3_length: 13
v_call: TRBV7-8
j_call: TRBJ1-2
clone_size: .
cdr3_nt: TGTGCCAGCAGCTTAGCCAGGGTAGAGGGCTACACCTTC
cdr3_aa: CASSLARVEGYTF

d_call: TRBD1
cdr3_length: 14
v_call: TRBV28
j_call: TRBJ1-2
clone_size: .
cdr3_nt: TGTGCCAGCACTCGGGGGACAGCCCCTTATGGCTACACCTTC
cdr3_aa: CASTRGTAPYGYTF

d_call: TRBD2
cdr3_length: 15
v_call: TRBV15
j_call: TRBJ2-1
clone_size: .
cdr3_nt: TGTGCCACCAGCAGAGTCCGGGAGGGCCGAAATGAGCAGTTCTTC
cdr3_aa: CATSRVREGRNEQFF

d_call: TRBD1
cdr3_length: 15
v_call: TRBV27
j_call: TRBJ2-7
clone_size: .
cdr3_nt: TGTGCCAGCCGGGGCGGGACAGGGGCCTTCTACGAGCAGTACTTC
cdr3_aa: CASRGGTGAFYEQYF

d_call: TRBD2
cdr3_length: 11
v_call: TRBV28
j_call: TRBJ2-4
clone_size: .
cdr3_nt: TGTGCCGCATGGGGGAGGGACATTCAGTACTTC
cdr3_aa: CAAWGRDIQYF

d_call: TRBD1
cdr3_length: 16
v_call: TRBV10-2
j_call: TRBJ1-2
clone_size: .
cdr3_nt: TGCGCCAGCAGTGATTTGGGGACAGGCTTTTTTCTCGGCTACACCTTC
cdr3_aa: CASSDLGTGFFLGYTF

d_call: .
cdr3_length: 15
v_call: TRBV7-2
j_call: TRBJ1-3
clone_size: .
cdr3_nt: TGTGCCAGCAGCTTGCGACTCCTCTCTGGAAACACCATATATTTT
cdr3_aa: CASSLRLLSGNTIYF